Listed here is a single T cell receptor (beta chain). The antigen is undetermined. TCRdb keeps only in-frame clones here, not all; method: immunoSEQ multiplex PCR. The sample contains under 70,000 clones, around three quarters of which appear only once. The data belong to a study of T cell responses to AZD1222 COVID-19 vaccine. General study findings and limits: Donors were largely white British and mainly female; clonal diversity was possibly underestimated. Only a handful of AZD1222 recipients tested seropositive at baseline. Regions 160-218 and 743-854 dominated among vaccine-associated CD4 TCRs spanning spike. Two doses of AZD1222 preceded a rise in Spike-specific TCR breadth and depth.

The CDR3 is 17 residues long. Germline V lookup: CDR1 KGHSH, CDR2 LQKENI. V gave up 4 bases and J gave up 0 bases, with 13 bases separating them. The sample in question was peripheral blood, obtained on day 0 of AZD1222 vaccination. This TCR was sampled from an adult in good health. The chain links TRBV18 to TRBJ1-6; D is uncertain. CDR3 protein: CASSLRTASSYNSPLHF. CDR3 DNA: TGTGCCAGCTCACTGAGGACGGCTAGCTCCTATAATTCACCCCTCCACTTT.